This TCR beta chain was identified in a study of shared clonotypes between healthy human individuals (dated by TCRdb to 2019 to 2021). Regarding the study in general: A couple of women and a few men aged 18 to 49 years were included in the cohort. For each donor, three plates each were used for CD4 naive and CD4 memory, two plates were used for CD8 naive, and one plate was used for CD8 memory. To estimate repertoire size and how much clonotype sharing occurs between individuals, the study deeply sequenced the blood TCR repertoires of several healthy adults. To increase sequencing depth and limit assay-specific biases, TCR repertoire library preparation and sequencing were carried out by different laboratories using diverse techniques. Between about 0.94 and 8.9 billion PBMCs per donor were obtained by leukapheresis. On the study overall, not on this receptor specifically: Sharing across a few donors was observed for approximately 4.6% of naive CD4, 3.5% of naive CD8, 2% to 2.5% of memory CD4, and about 0.38% of memory CD8 clonotypes. Rarefaction of sorted-subset datasets indicated incomplete sequencing despite the large sequencing depth. Based on pairwise subsampling, the degree of clonotype sharing among donors was expected to be affected by sequencing depth. Larger estimated clonotype richness was generally found for naive subsets than for memory subsets. Only blood was sampled, and tissue TCR repertoires likely differ from those in blood. Clonotypes shared by all four sorted-subset donors showed higher generation probabilities than non-shared clonotypes. Because the study included a small number of donors, the genetic and exposure-history diversity represented was limited.

CD8 naive samples consisted of CD45RO-negative cells that were positively selected for CCR7, yielding a CD45RA+CCR7+ population without TemRA cells. Healthy HIV-negative adults with no recently reported acute infections or vaccinations were included as donors. All donors were Caucasian adults living in Nashville, Tennessee, USA. Blood was collected by leukapheresis, and PBMCs were isolated by Ficoll-Histopaque density gradient centrifugation and then cryopreserved in liquid nitrogen vapor phase. Analytical flow cytometry was used to check the purity and quantity of every magnetically sorted T cell population. Each sorted fraction had its genomic DNA isolated and then quantified by UV absorbance on a Nanodrop 2000c. Using the deep immunoSEQ assay, multiplex PCR amplified TCR CDR3 regions from genomic DNA. Extracted genomic DNA from each cell subset was distributed evenly across all wells of several immunoSEQ 96-well plates, and each plate was treated as a replicate. Each replicate PCR for sorted subsets received roughly 200 ng genomic DNA, equal to about 30,000 T cell genomes. The purified libraries were quantified using a Qubit 3.0 fluorometer, sized with a Bioanalyzer 2100, and then quantified again using the KAPA Library Quantification kit. Every immunoSEQ 96-well plate was sequenced on a separate single-read 150-cycle Illumina NextSeq 550 flow cell. The source study handled its data this way. Because the immunoSEQ output included only junctional sequences and no quality scores, the filtering could not be the same as the filtering used for full-length reads. To assign V/J genes and CDR3, sequences were annotated against IMGT germline references using PyIR, a Python wrapper for IgBLAST v1.9. Reads were filtered out if the reads had weak V/J assignments (E-value above 1e-6), no CDR3, stop codons, out-of-frame junctions, or ambiguous translated residues. A V3J clonotype was defined by an identical inferred V gene, J gene, and CDR3 amino acid sequence. The percentage overlap between two repertoires was calculated by dividing the number of shared unique clonotypes by the size of the smaller repertoire. RTK rarefaction, the Chao1 estimator, and Recon v2.1 estimates of unobserved clonotypes were used to assess repertoire richness. Generation probabilities were computed with OLGA for all TCRbeta clonotypes obtained by the gDNA method from several donors. TCRdb holds this immuneACCESS table with in-frame rearrangements only. Some clones are missing; in checked studies, unresolved V genes explain under half, and the rest has no known cause. D and trimming come from the DNA, and the V and J calls and clone size come from that table. This sample is represented by 600,000 or so clones; more than 95% of them were singletons. 0.3% to 0.35% of the sample rests with the top ten.

Based on the germline V gene (reference sequence), the CDR1 and CDR2 sequences are MNHEY and SMNVEV. Trimming costs V 1 base and J 6 bases, and their ends lie 13 bases apart. The cysteine opens and the phenylalanine closes a CDR3 of 15 amino acids. Only CDR3 DNA remains: 45 bases, in frame from the first base. Note on this clone: It has no known antigen specificity. No much larger clone is present one base from it, and per-base qualities are unavailable.

This TCR came from a man aged 25-45 years in good health. Material for sequencing was naive CD8+ T cells sorted from blood. Interpreted using the paper, the cell subset or site label stands for: CD45RA+CCR7+. The V gene is TRBV27 and the J gene is TRBJ2-1; the D gene is unclear. The CDR3: CASSLFSSRPNEQFF. The nucleotide sequence is given as TGTGCCAGCAGTTTATTTTCGTCGCGACCCAATGAGCAGTTCTTC.